This T cell receptor beta chain originates from a study of radiotherapy plus CTLA-4 blockade in lung cancer. Study-wide points: In blood, tumor-derived TCR clones expanded after radiotherapy plus ipilimumab.

Using immunoSEQ multiplex PCR, the repertoire was profiled, and TCRdb retains in-frame clones only, with some absent. Of tens of thousands of clones in the sample, 60% to 80% were seen once. This CDR3 comprises 14 residues. Per the germline V gene, CDR1 is SGHAT and CDR2 is FQNNGV. Deletions cut 6 bases from V and 8 bases from J, with 17 bases between. This clone appeared a few times. Antigen specificity is unknown. Those with chemo-refractory metastatic non-small-cell lung cancer were treated with focal radiation combined with CTLA-4 blockade using ipilimumab. This rearrangement joins TRBV11-2 to TRBJ2-1; the D is unclear. The origin of this receptor is a human donor with non-small cell lung cancer who had a complete response to radiotherapy plus ipilimumab. Sample: peripheral blood, taken from a patient treated with radiotherapy plus ipilimumab. The CDR3 coding sequence is TGTGCCAGCAGATTTGCCTCCCTACAATATGAGCAGTTCTTC. Translating it yields CASRFASLQYEQFF.